This entry describes one T cell receptor (beta chain). Antigen unknown. This specimen comes from a study of shared clonotypes between healthy human individuals. Overall study results and limits: Lower generation probabilities were found for non-shared clonotypes than for those shared by all four donors. Larger estimated richness was generally seen in naive subsets than in memory subsets.

This CDR3 spans 13 amino acids. Germline loops: CDR1 MRHNA, CDR2 SNTAGT. The V segment lost 4 bases and the J segment 8 bases; nucleotides outside the gene matches: 7. Genomic DNA of each subset was evenly split across several immunoSEQ plates. The protocol was immunoSEQ multiplex PCR, while the TCRdb copy is restricted to in-frame clones and leaves out a portion. The sample lists more than 550,000 clones, 92% occurring once. Positive CCR7 selection of CD45RO-negative cells yielded the naive CD8 cells, and terminally differentiated effector memory CD45RA+ cells were excluded. The specimen was naive CD8+ T cells sorted from blood. This receptor was taken from a man under 40 in good health. V is TRBV6-4 and J is TRBJ1-2; 7 bases line up with TRBD1. CDR3 nucleotides: TGTGCCAGCAGTGCAGGGACAGCCGGCGGCTACACCTTC. Translating it yields CASSAGTAGGYTF.